These T cell receptor beta chains were read from a single sample in a study of neoadjuvant nivolumab and ipilimumab in lung cancer. Here immunoSEQ multiplex PCR was the method, and the copy in TCRdb shows in-frame clones only, minus some. The repertoire has 700 or so clones, roughly nine tenths of them found once; the top ten carry 2% to 2.5%. The source was adjacent normal lung tissue, collected after neoadjuvant nivolumab, alone or with ipilimumab, at or shortly before surgery. All receptors come from an adult with non-small cell lung cancer. CDR3s include the opening cysteine and the closing phenylalanine or tryptophan. The D gene is left open where the match is weak. Clone size, where shown, is once, few, many, or a class for clones that have expanded.

size: NA; D: NA; V: TRBV28; J: TRBJ1-5; CDR3: CASSLPGPLNQPQHF; DNA: TGTGCCAGCAGTTTACCGGGCCCCCTCAATCAGCCCCAGCATTTT
size: NA; D: NA; V: TRBV4-3; J: TRBJ2-3; CDR3: CASSQGVGRGDTQYF; DNA: TGCGCCAGCAGCCAAGGGGTCGGGAGAGGGGATACGCAGTATTTT
size: NA; D: TRBD2; V: TRBV7-2; J: TRBJ2-7; CDR3: CASKLAGGFYEQYF; DNA: TGTGCCAGCAAACTAGCGGGAGGTTTCTACGAGCAGTACTTC
size: NA; D: TRBD1; V: TRBV29-1; J: TRBJ2-3; CDR3: CSVESNRGSSNTDTQYF; DNA: TGCAGCGTTGAATCGAACAGGGGGTCATCCAACACAGATACGCAGTATTTT
size: NA; D: NA; V: TRBV4-3; J: TRBJ2-1; CDR3: CASSQDRPGNEQFF; DNA: TGCGCCAGCAGCCAAGATCGTCCGGGGAATGAGCAGTTCTTC
size: NA; D: TRBD1; V: TRBV5-5; J: TRBJ1-5; CDR3: CASSLEGQGNTNQPQHF; DNA: TGTGCCAGCAGCTTGGAGGGACAGGGTAATACCAATCAGCCCCAGCATTTT
size: NA; D: NA; V: TRBV27; J: TRBJ2-2; CDR3: CASSLGIGGTGELFF; DNA: TGTGCCAGCAGTTTGGGGATCGGGGGCACCGGGGAGCTGTTTTTT
size: NA; D: NA; V: TRBV9; J: TRBJ1-4; CDR3: CASSRGSSNEKLFF; DNA: TGTGCCAGCAGCCGTGGGTCTTCTAATGAAAAACTGTTTTTT
size: NA; D: NA; V: TRBV13; J: TRBJ2-6; CDR3: CASRKIGVQSRANVLTF; DNA: TGTGCCAGCAGAAAAATCGGAGTACAAAGTCGGGCCAACGTCCTGACTTTC
size: NA; D: NA; V: TRBV18; J: TRBJ2-1; CDR3: CASCPVETYNEQFF; DNA: TGTGCCAGCTGTCCTGTTGAAACCTACAATGAGCAGTTCTTC
size: NA; D: TRBD2; V: TRBV28; J: TRBJ2-7; CDR3: CASISGASGRTYEQYF; DNA: TGTGCCAGCATTTCCGGGGCTAGCGGGAGAACCTACGAGCAGTACTTC
size: once; D: NA; V: TRBV7-2; J: TRBJ1-1; CDR3: CASTMGEWPNTEAFF; DNA: TGTGCCAGCACCATGGGAGAATGGCCAAACACTGAAGCTTTCTTT
size: NA; D: NA; V: TRBV25-1; J: TRBJ2-3; CDR3: CASSPRGREGTDTQYF; DNA: TGTGCCAGCAGTCCCCGTGGGCGGGAAGGCACAGATACGCAGTATTTT
size: NA; D: TRBD1; V: TRBV18; J: TRBJ1-2; CDR3: CASSRQGVDGYTF; DNA: TGTGCCAGCTCACGACAGGGGGTCGATGGCTACACCTTC
size: NA; D: NA; V: TRBV5-6; J: TRBJ1-2; CDR3: CASSLAQGTVGYTF; DNA: TGTGCCAGCAGCTTGGCCCAGGGGACGGTAGGCTACACCTTC
size: NA; D: NA; V: TRBV6-6; J: TRBJ1-1; CDR3: CASSRGNEGRGTEAFF; DNA: TGTGCCAGCAGTAGGGGCAATGAGGGCCGCGGCACTGAAGCTTTCTTT
size: NA; D: NA; V: TRBV6-6; J: TRBJ2-7; CDR3: CASRGGAGSSYEQYF; DNA: TGTGCCAGCAGAGGCGGGGCAGGGTCCTCCTACGAGCAGTACTTC
size: NA; D: TRBD1; V: TRBV18; J: TRBJ1-4; CDR3: CASSFEQGAGEKLFF; DNA: TGTGCCAGCTCATTCGAACAGGGGGCCGGTGAAAAACTGTTTTTT
size: NA; D: NA; V: TRBV7-8; J: TRBJ2-7; CDR3: CASSLIDEQYF; DNA: TGTGCCAGCAGCTTAATCGACGAGCAGTACTTC
size: NA; D: NA; V: TRBV7-2; J: TRBJ1-1; CDR3: CASSSRGTGMNTEAFF; DNA: TGTGCCAGCAGCAGTAGGGGTACGGGGATGAACACTGAAGCTTTCTTT
size: NA; D: NA; V: TRBV5-6; J: TRBJ2-5; CDR3: CASSFSLAPDQETQYF; DNA: TGTGCCAGCAGCTTCAGTTTAGCTCCGGACCAAGAGACCCAGTACTTC
size: NA; D: TRBD2; V: TRBV5-1; J: TRBJ2-7; CDR3: CASQTLAGVFEQYF; DNA: TGCGCCAGTCAAACGCTAGCGGGAGTCTTCGAGCAGTACTTC
size: NA; D: NA; V: TRBV6-1; J: TRBJ2-7; CDR3: CASSEQGGTEQYF; DNA: TGTGCCAGCAGTGAACAAGGGGGAACCGAGCAGTACTTC
size: NA; D: TRBD1; V: TRBV23-1; J: TRBJ2-7; CDR3: CASSQYRQGGYEQYF; DNA: TGCGCCAGCAGTCAATATAGACAGGGTGGCTACGAGCAGTACTTC
size: few; D: TRBD1; V: TRBV15; J: TRBJ2-7; CDR3: CATSRGGTGIYEQYF; DNA: TGTGCCACCAGCAGAGGCGGGACAGGGATTTACGAGCAGTACTTC
size: NA; D: TRBD1; V: TRBV19; J: TRBJ2-7; CDR3: CASSRGDREFDEQYF; DNA: TGTGCCAGTAGTAGGGGGGACAGGGAGTTCGACGAGCAGTACTTC
size: once; D: NA; V: TRBV7-9; J: TRBJ2-1; CDR3: CASSLRDLNEQFF; DNA: TGTGCCAGCAGCCTCCGGGACCTCAATGAGCAGTTCTTC
size: NA; D: NA; V: TRBV6-5; J: TRBJ2-7; CDR3: CASKSPGRPPYEQYF; DNA: TGTGCCAGCAAATCTCCCGGGCGACCTCCCTACGAGCAGTACTTC